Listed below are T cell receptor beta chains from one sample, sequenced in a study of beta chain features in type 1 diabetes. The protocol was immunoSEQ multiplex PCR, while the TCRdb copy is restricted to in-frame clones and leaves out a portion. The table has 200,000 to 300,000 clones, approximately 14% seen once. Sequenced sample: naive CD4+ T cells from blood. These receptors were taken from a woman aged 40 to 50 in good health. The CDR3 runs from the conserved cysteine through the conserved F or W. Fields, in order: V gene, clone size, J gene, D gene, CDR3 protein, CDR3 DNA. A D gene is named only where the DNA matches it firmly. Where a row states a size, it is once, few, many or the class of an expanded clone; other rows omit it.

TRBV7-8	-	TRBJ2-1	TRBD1	CASSPRTGNYNEQFF	TGTGCCAGCAGCCCTAGGACAGGGAACTACAATGAGCAGTTCTTC
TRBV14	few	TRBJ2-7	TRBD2	CASSRLGLAGEEQYF	TGTGCCAGCAGCCGACTGGGACTAGCGGGGGAGGAGCAGTACTTC
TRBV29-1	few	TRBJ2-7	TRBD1	CSVSKTGTGDEQYF	TGCAGCGTCAGTAAAACCGGGACAGGGGACGAGCAGTACTTC
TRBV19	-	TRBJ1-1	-	CASKRWRASDTEAFF	TGTGCCAGTAAGAGGTGGAGAGCATCGGACACTGAAGCTTTCTTT
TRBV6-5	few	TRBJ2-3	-	CASSSGTDTQYF	TGTGCCAGCAGTTCGGGCACAGATACGCAGTATTTT
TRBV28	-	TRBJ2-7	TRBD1	CAPVHPKGGQGIEQYF	TGTGCCCCCGTTCACCCAAAGGGGGGACAGGGGATCGAGCAGTACTTC
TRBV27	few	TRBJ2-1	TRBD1	CASSQSGQGRGEQFF	TGTGCCAGCAGTCAGTCGGGACAGGGGAGGGGTGAGCAGTTCTTC
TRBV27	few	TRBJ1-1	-	CASSFSSLGNTEAFF	TGTGCCAGCAGTTTCTCCTCTCTAGGGAACACTGAAGCTTTCTTT
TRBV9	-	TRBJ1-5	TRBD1	CASSVGQGHSNQPQHF	TGTGCCAGCAGCGTAGGACAGGGACATAGCAATCAGCCCCAGCATTTT
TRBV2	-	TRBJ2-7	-	CASSTIIQGSYEQYF	TGTGCCAGCAGCACAATCATACAGGGCTCCTACGAGCAGTACTTC
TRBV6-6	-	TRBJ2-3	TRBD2	CASSPRTSGGGGTQYF	TGTGCCAGCAGCCCCCGGACTAGCGGGGGCGGAGGTACGCAGTATTTT
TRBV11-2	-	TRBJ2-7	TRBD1	CASSVTGQGAPTSYEQYF	TGTGCCAGCAGCGTAACGGGACAGGGGGCCCCTACTTCCTACGAGCAGTACTTC
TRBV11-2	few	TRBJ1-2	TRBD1	CASSRRQGGYGYTF	TGTGCCAGCAGCAGGCGACAGGGGGGATATGGCTACACCTTC
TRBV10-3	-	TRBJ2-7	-	CAISANLQEGSYEQYF	TGTGCCATCAGTGCTAACCTGCAGGAGGGATCCTACGAGCAGTACTTC
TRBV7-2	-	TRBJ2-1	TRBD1	CASSLEGRGSEQFF	TGTGCCAGCAGCTTAGAGGGCAGGGGGTCTGAGCAGTTCTTC
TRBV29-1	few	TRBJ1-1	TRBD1	CSVDPRTGGNRGTEAFF	TGCAGCGTTGACCCTAGGACAGGGGGCAACAGGGGGACTGAAGCTTTCTTT
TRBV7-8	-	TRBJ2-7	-	CASSQEGLKAYEQYF	TGTGCCAGCAGCCAAGAGGGACTCAAAGCCTACGAGCAGTACTTC
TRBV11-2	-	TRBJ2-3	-	CASRPGRGGGTDTQYF	TGTGCCAGCAGACCGGGTAGAGGGGGGGGCACAGATACGCAGTATTTT
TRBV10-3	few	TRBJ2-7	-	CASNSPGYYEQYF	TGTGCCAGCAACAGTCCGGGGTACTACGAGCAGTACTTC
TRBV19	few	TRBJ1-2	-	CASSTEPLYGYTF	TGTGCCAGTAGTACAGAGCCACTCTATGGCTACACCTTC
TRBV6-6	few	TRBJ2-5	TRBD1	CASSHDRGQETQYF	TGTGCCAGCAGCCACGACAGGGGCCAAGAGACCCAGTACTTC
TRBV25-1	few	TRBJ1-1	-	CASSFLGIQREAFF	TGTGCCAGCAGTTTCCTCGGGATCCAAAGGGAAGCTTTCTTT
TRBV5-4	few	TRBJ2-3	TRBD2	CASSHIRTSGGYSTDTQYF	TGTGCCAGCAGTCATATCAGGACTAGCGGGGGATACTCGACAGATACGCAGTATTTT
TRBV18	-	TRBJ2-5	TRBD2	CASSLPQVRGLTQYF	TGTGCCAGCTCACTTCCACAGGTGCGGGGGTTGACCCAGTACTTC
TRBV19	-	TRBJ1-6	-	CASTLEGIYNSPLHF	TGTGCCAGTACGTTGGAGGGGATCTATAATTCACCCCTCCACTTT
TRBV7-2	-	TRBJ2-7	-	CASSQSAYEQYF	TGTGCCAGCAGCCAGAGCGCCTACGAGCAGTACTTC
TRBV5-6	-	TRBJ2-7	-	CASSFPAAGHEQYF	TGTGCCAGCAGCTTCCCCGCGGCGGGCCACGAGCAGTACTTC
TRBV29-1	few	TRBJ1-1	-	CSVGGQGPTEAFF	TGCAGCGTTGGAGGGCAGGGGCCCACTGAAGCTTTCTTT